The entry that follows covers one T cell receptor beta chain sequence. Its antigen is undetermined. Vbeta (60) and Jbeta (13) primers were used in the PCR. Produced via immunoSEQ multiplex PCR; TCRdb's table is partial and in-frame only. Of some 190,000 clones in the sample, approximately 86% were seen once. The sample belongs to a study of cytomegalovirus exposure and HLA in healthy donors. Study-level findings and limits: Further analysis, carried out later, found HLA-associated TCR beta chains more clonally expanded than equally common other chains. TCR beta V segments were, for the most part, productive about 90% or about 30% of the time in an earlier analysis.

The donors gave bone marrow, and they were healthy. The CDR3 loop spans 14 amino acids. Trimming took 2 bases from V and 6 from J, leaving 11 bases between them. Germline CDR1 is SGHAT and CDR2 is FQNNGV. This receptor was taken from a woman in her 30s in good health and CMV-seronegative. The sample comprised PBMCs. The chain uses TRBV11-2 and TRBJ2-1, with D perhaps matching TRBD1 (6 bases). The chain's CDR3 is CASSLRPTGNEQFF. For the CDR3, the DNA is TGTGCCAGCAGCTTACGTCCGACAGGCAATGAGCAGTTCTTC.